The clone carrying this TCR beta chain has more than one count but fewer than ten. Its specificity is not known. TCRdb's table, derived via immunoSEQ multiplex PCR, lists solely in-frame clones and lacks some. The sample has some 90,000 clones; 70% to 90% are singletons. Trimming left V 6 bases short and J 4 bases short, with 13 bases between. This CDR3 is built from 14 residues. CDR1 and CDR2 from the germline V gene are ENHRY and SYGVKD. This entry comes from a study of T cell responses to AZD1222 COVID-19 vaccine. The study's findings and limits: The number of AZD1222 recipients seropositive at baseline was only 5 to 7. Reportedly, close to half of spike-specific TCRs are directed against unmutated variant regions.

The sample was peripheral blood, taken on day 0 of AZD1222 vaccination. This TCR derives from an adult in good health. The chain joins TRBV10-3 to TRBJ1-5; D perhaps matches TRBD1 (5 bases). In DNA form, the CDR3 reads TGTGCCATCAGCGCCGAGACAGTTAATCAGCCCCAGCATTTT. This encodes CAISAETVNQPQHF.